This T cell receptor beta chain was sequenced in a study of somatic mutations in cytotoxic T cells in rheumatoid arthritis. Study-level points and caveats: TRBV07 appeared slightly underrepresented in the rheumatoid arthritis patients. That finding was not adjusted to account for multiple comparisons.

Germline V lookup: CDR1 SGDLS, CDR2 YYNGEE. V was clipped by 3 bases and J by 5 bases, with 14 bases between them. The CDR3 has 14 amino acids. To note about this clone: Its cognate antigen is unknown.

Per the study methods: Matches to published virus-specific TCRB sequences were rare among patient CD8+ clones larger than 1%. Libraries were prepared by immunoSEQ multiplex PCR; TCRdb keeps only in-frame clonotypes and omits some of them. From that table come the V and J calls and clone size; the DNA was used to work out D and trimming. The table has some 19,000 clones, over 75% seen once. V usage is TRBV9 and J usage is TRBJ2-5; D may be TRBD1 or TRBD2 (5 bases each). The specimen sequenced was CD8+ T cells sorted from blood. This receptor was obtained from a young man with rheumatoid arthritis. The CDR3 reads CASSGGTAGETQYF. CDR3 DNA: TGTGCCAGCAGCGGAGGGACGGCCGGGGAGACCCAGTACTTC.